The 21 T cell receptor beta chains below were found in one sample sequenced in a study of T cell responses to AZD1222 COVID-19 vaccine. This table comes from immunoSEQ multiplex PCR, and its TCRdb copy is limited to in-frame clones, with some not included. This sample has about 150,000 clones, with about 87% found just once. This sample comprised peripheral blood, obtained on day 0 of AZD1222 vaccination. All receptors derive from an adult in good health.

This chain uses TRBV25-1 with TRBJ2-1; TRBD1 agrees at 9 bases. The V gene end was trimmed by 6 bases and the J gene end by 3 bases; junction bases not matched to a gene: 6. Germline CDR1 MGHDK, CDR2 SYGVNS. The CDR3 runs to 15 residues. In nucleotides, the CDR3 is TGTGCCAGCAGCGACCCGGGACAGGGCTACAATGAGCAGTTCTTC. This sequence encodes CASSDPGQGYNEQFF.

This clone was seen a single time. The V gene is TRBV4-3, the J gene TRBJ2-2, with no clear D. Between the trimmed V and J ends, which lost 1 base and 0 bases, there was a span of 9 bases. Germline V gene sequence: CDR1 LGHNA, CDR2 YSLEER. The CDR3 loop spans 16 amino acids. Here the CDR3 reads CASSQARPANTGELFF. CDR3 DNA: TGCGCCAGCAGCCAAGCCAGACCAGCGAACACCGGGGAGCTGTTTTTT.

V is TRBV4-3 and J is TRBJ2-7, with 7 bases identical to TRBD1. With V trimmed by 0 bases and J by 4 bases, 6 bases remained unmatched. CDR3 length: 15 amino acids. CDR1 LGHNA and CDR2 YSLEER come from the germline V gene. The CDR3 loop reads CASSQDQGTAYEQYF. DNA for the CDR3: TGCGCCAGCAGCCAAGATCAAGGGACAGCTTACGAGCAGTACTTC.

The V gene is TRBV27, the J gene TRBJ1-5, with a weak D call TRBD1 (6 bases). Germline CDR1 and CDR2: MNHEY and SMNVEV (reference sequence). Trimming removed 3 bases from V and 7 bases from J, with 10 bases in between. The CDR3 consists of 13 residues. The CDR3 spells CASSFSGAQPQHF. The CDR3 DNA reads as TGTGCCAGCAGTTTTTCGGGGGCCCAGCCCCAGCATTTT.

A few counts support this clone. V gene TRBV7-2 combines with J gene TRBJ1-4; the D gene is possibly TRBD1 (5 bases). Germline loops: CDR1 SGHTA, CDR2 FQGNSA. The CDR3 extends over 17 amino acids. Trimming removed 5 bases at V and 3 bases at J, with 19 bases between. The CDR3 is CASSPIGAMISNEKLFF. The CDR3 coding sequence is TGTGCCAGCAGCCCGATAGGGGCCATGATTTCTAATGAAAAACTGTTTTTT.

The V gene is TRBV5-1, the J gene TRBJ2-2; D ambiguous. The CDR3 is made up of 14 amino acids. Germline CDR1 reads SGHRS; CDR2 reads YFSETQ. V lost 4 bases and J lost 4, with 11 bases in between. The CDR3 protein is CASSLEDVTGELFF. CDR3 DNA: TGCGCCAGCAGCCTAGAAGATGTCACCGGGGAGCTGTTTTTT. The full variable domain, rest sourced from reference TRBV5-1 and TRBJ2-2, is KAGVTQTPRYLIKTRGQQVTLSCSPISGHRSVSWYQQTPGQGLQFLFEYFSETQRNKGNFPGRFSGRQFSNSRSEMNVSTLELGDSALYLCASSLEDVTGELFFGEGSRLTVL.

The chain is built from TRBV18 and TRBJ1-2, with D uncertain. Germline V gives CDR1 KGHSH, CDR2 LQKENI. The CDR3 covers 14 residues. Trimming cost V 0 bases and J 4 bases, with 9 bases left between them. This chain's CDR3 is CASSPPGFTYGYTF. The CDR3 DNA follows: TGTGCCAGCTCACCACCAGGATTTACCTATGGCTACACCTTC.

The V call is TRBV4-3, the J call TRBJ2-2; D not certain. Trimming removed 6 bases at V and 2 bases at J, with 4 bases between. CDR1 and CDR2 from the germline V gene are LGHNA and YSLEER. The length of the CDR3 is 12 residues. CDR3 amino acids: CASSRNTGELFF. Written as DNA, the CDR3 is TGCGCCAGCAGTCGAAACACCGGGGAGCTGTTTTTT.

The gene calls are TRBV10-2 and TRBJ1-6, with no clear D. The CDR3 runs 13 residues. Germline loops: CDR1 WSHSY, CDR2 SAAADI. With 6 bases removed from V and 3 bases from J, the gap between germline ends came to 6 bases. The CDR3 DNA reads as TGCGCCAGCAGCGGGGTCTATAATTCACCCCTCCACTTT. Residues: CASSGVYNSPLHF.

Regarding this clone: Other nucleotide sequences from this sample produce the same CDR3. This rearrangement joins TRBV29-1 to TRBJ1-1; the D is unclear. The CDR3 spans 11 residues. V lost 4 bases, J lost 8 bases, and 11 bases lay in between. Germline loops: CDR1 SQVTM, CDR2 ANQGSEA. The CDR3: CSVVPTREAFF. DNA for the CDR3: TGCAGCGTTGTTCCTACCAGGGAAGCTTTCTTT.

The chain employs TRBV16 and TRBJ1-1, with unresolved D. The CDR3 runs to 15 residues. The germline V gene encodes CDR1 KGHSY and CDR2 FQNENV. Trimming pared 0 bases from V and 1 base from J, leaving 9 bases between. The CDR3 loop reads CASSQSLGANTEAFF. The CDR3 region has the DNA TGTGCCAGCAGCCAATCCCTGGGAGCGAACACTGAAGCTTTCTTT.

The chain links TRBV10-3 to TRBJ1-1; maybe TRBD1 (6 bases). The CDR3 is 15 residues long. V was pared by 2 bases and J by 1 base, with 11 bases between. Germline lookup yields CDR1 ENHRY and CDR2 SYGVKD. CDR3 sequence (DNA): TGTGCCATCAGTGAGGGCAGGGGAAAGAACACTGAAGCTTTCTTT. This translates into CAISEGRGKNTEAFF.

The rearrangement links TRBV15 to TRBJ1-3; D call uncertain. This CDR3 has 15 residues. The V gene's germline CDR1 is LNHNV and CDR2 YYDKDF (reference sequence). Trimming stripped 0 bases from V and 1 base from J, with 7 bases between. The CDR3 reads CATSREGFSGNTIYF. The CDR3 DNA is TGTGCCACCAGCAGAGAAGGGTTTTCTGGAAACACCATATATTTT.

This clone was seen a single time. In the same sample, other DNA sequences code for this CDR3. CDR3 protein: CASSQAGGNQPQHF. For the CDR3, the DNA is TGTGCCAGCAGCCAAGCCGGTGGCAATCAGCCCCAGCATTTT. The V gene is TRBV3-1 (or the pseudogene TRBV3-2), the J gene TRBJ1-5; D uncertain. V was shortened by 1 base and J by 2 bases, with 6 bases between the two germline ends. The CDR3 is made up of 14 amino acids. Looked up from germline, CDR1 is LGHDT and CDR2 is YNNKEL (reference sequence).

CDR3 protein: CASSLAQPAGSYGYTF. In DNA, the CDR3 is TGTGCCAGCAGCTTAGCGCAGCCAGCCGGGAGCTATGGCTACACCTTC. V is TRBV7-2 and J is TRBJ1-2; D unclear. Germline lookup yields CDR1 SGHTA and CDR2 FQGNSA. The CDR3 totals 16 residues. V lost 0 bases to trimming and J lost 4 bases, with 15 bases between them. Combining the CDR3 with reference TRBV7-2 and TRBJ1-2 gives the whole variable domain GAGVSQSPSNKVTEKGKDVELRCDPISGHTALYWYRQSLGQGLEFLIYFQGNSAPDKSGLPSDRFSAERTGGSVSTLTIQRTQQEDSAVYLCASSLAQPAGSYGYTFGSGTRLTVV.

This clone was observed once. The rearrangement joins TRBV11-2 to TRBJ1-6; perhaps TRBD1 as D (6 bases). Germline CDR1 and CDR2: SGHAT and FQNNGV. Trimming pared 4 bases from V and 8 bases from J, leaving 12 bases between. The CDR3 consists of 14 residues. The CDR3 here is CASSSGTKYSPLHF. The CDR3 DNA follows: TGTGCCAGCAGCTCCGGGACAAAATATTCACCCCTCCACTTT.

V and J are TRBV19 and TRBJ1-6; 7 positions match TRBD1. CDR3 size: 14 residues. Germline V gene lookup returns CDR1 LNHDA and CDR2 SQIVND (reference sequence). Germline trimming cut 4 bases from V and 8 bases from J; bases unmatched to any gene: 5. The CDR3 loop is CASSSTGVHSPLHF. CDR3 sequence (DNA): TGTGCCAGTAGTAGTACAGGGGTGCATTCACCCCTCCACTTT.

The J gene is TRBJ2-1, the V gene TRBV19, with 10 positions matching TRBD2. The CDR3 has 15 amino acids. Germline V gives CDR1 LNHDA, CDR2 SQIVND (reference sequence). With V trimmed by 1 base and J by 7 bases, 4 bases remained unmatched. The CDR3 protein is CASSIVAGGLNEQFF. CDR3 in DNA: TGTGCCAGTAGTATAGTAGCGGGGGGCCTTAATGAGCAGTTCTTC.

V gene TRBV13 combines with J gene TRBJ2-5, with 9 bases identical to TRBD2. Germline V gene lookup returns CDR1 PRHDT and CDR2 FYEKMQ (reference sequence). This CDR3 comprises 14 residues. Trimming at V came to 3 bases and at J to 4 bases, leaving 3 bases not matched to a gene. The DNA of the CDR3 is TGTGCCAGCAGCTTTTCAGCGGGGGGAGAGACCCAGTACTTC. Encoded protein: CASSFSAGGETQYF.

The V gene is TRBV21-1, the J gene TRBJ1-4. TRBV21-1 represents a pseudogene. The CDR3 contains 14 residues. Here the CDR3 DNA reads TGTGCCAGCAGTCCACGGAAAACTAATGAAAAACTGTTTTTT. This sequence encodes CASSPRKTNEKLFF.

The chain joins TRBV18 to TRBJ2-7; 9 nucleotides line up with TRBD1. V was pared by 1 base and J by 3 bases, with 4 bases of the junction left unmatched. This CDR3 is built from 15 residues. From germline, CDR1 is KGHSH and CDR2 LQKENI. CDR3 in amino acids: CASSPLRTGVYEQYF. In nucleotides, the CDR3 is TGTGCCAGCTCACCACTACGGACAGGGGTCTACGAGCAGTACTTC.